The 23 T cell receptor beta chains listed next were all sequenced from one sample in a study of blood T cell repertoires in COVID-19. Profiled with immunoSEQ multiplex PCR; TCRdb holds only in-frame clones, not every one. The sample shows some 200,000 clones, 80% of them seen only once. Input material: PBMCs or T cells enriched from blood (not recorded which). The receptors here all came from a middle-aged woman with acute COVID-19.

The chain uses TRBV5-6 and TRBJ2-1, with TRBD2 matching 7 bases. This CDR3 is 15 amino acids long. Unmatched junction bases numbered 9, after V lost 5 bases and J lost 4 bases. Germline V gives CDR1 SGHDT, CDR2 YYEEEE. DNA for the CDR3: TGTGCCAGCAGTCATCAGAGGGGAGGGTACAATGAGCAGTTCTTC. Amino acids: CASSHQRGGYNEQFF.

DNA of the CDR3: TGTGCCAGCAACCTACAGGGTCCCAATGAAAAACTGTTTTTT. Translation gives CASNLQGPNEKLFF. This rearrangement joins TRBV2 to TRBJ1-4, with D tentatively TRBD1 (6 bases). Germline V CDR1 and CDR2: SNHLY, FYNNEI. V gave up 7 bases and J gave up 5 bases, with 14 bases separating them. This CDR3 is 14 amino acids long.

V is TRBV28 and J is TRBJ2-1; D may be TRBD2 (5 bases). The CDR3 contains 17 residues. Germline-derived CDR1 and CDR2 are MDHEN and SYDVKM. With 5 bases removed from V and 0 bases from J, the gap between germline ends came to 17 bases. CDR3 protein: CASSLQPPRDSYNEQFF. The DNA for the CDR3 is TGTGCCAGCAGTCTACAACCCCCCCGGGACTCCTACAATGAGCAGTTCTTC.

The chain recombines TRBV19 with TRBJ1-3; D unclear. The CDR3 runs to 14 residues. In germline, CDR1 is LNHDA, CDR2 SQIVND (reference sequence). The V end was cut by 3 bases, the J end by 0 bases, with 6 bases between. CDR3 DNA sequence: TGTGCCAGTAGTATCGGGTTCTCTGGAAACACCATATATTTT. Its protein product is CASSIGFSGNTIYF.

J is TRBJ2-3 and V is TRBV4-3; D possibly corresponds to TRBD1 (6 bases). The V gene's germline CDR1 is LGHNA and CDR2 YSLEER. Between the trimmed V and J ends, which lost 0 bases and 1 base, there was a span of 11 bases. The length of the CDR3 is 16 residues. This chain's CDR3 is CASSQDWGLRTDTQYF. The CDR3 nucleotides read TGCGCCAGCAGCCAAGATTGGGGGCTCCGCACAGATACGCAGTATTTT.

This clone was detected only once. The rearrangement uses TRBV19 and TRBJ2-5, with 11 bases that match TRBD1. Germline CDR1 reads LNHDA; CDR2 reads SQIVND (reference sequence). The CDR3 has 16 residues. V shed 8 bases and J 2 bases; nucleotides not matched to a gene: 10. This CDR3 reads CASSPVRDRGQETQYF. The CDR3 DNA is TGTGCCAGTTCCCCCGTCAGGGACAGGGGGCAAGAGACCCAGTACTTC.

The chain combines TRBV4-3 with TRBJ1-4, with a weak D call TRBD1 (5 bases). The germline gives CDR1 LGHNA, CDR2 YSLEER. This CDR3 has 15 residues. Trimming took off 1 base at V and 4 bases at J, with 10 bases between the two ends. The CDR3 sequence: CASSQGQGGNEKLFF. For the CDR3, the DNA is TGCGCCAGCAGCCAAGGTCAGGGAGGTAATGAAAAACTGTTTTTT.

The V gene is TRBV4-3, the J gene TRBJ2-7, with 7 bases identical to TRBD2. V lost 0 bases, J lost 2 bases, and 4 bases stayed unmatched. Germline V gene sequence: CDR1 LGHNA, CDR2 YSLEER. This CDR3 spans 15 amino acids. The CDR3 DNA reads as TGCGCCAGCAGCCAAGACTCGGGGGGACCCTACGAGCAGTACTTC. This translates into CASSQDSGGPYEQYF.

The CDR3 DNA reads TGTGCCAGCAGCCCGGCGGGACCTAGCTATGGCTACACCTTC. This encodes CASSPAGPSYGYTF. The chain couples TRBV7-9 to TRBJ1-2, with D possibly being TRBD1 (5 bases). CDR3 length: 14 amino acids. Trimming left V 5 bases short and J 4 bases short, with 14 bases between. In germline, CDR1 is SEHNR, CDR2 FQNEAQ (reference sequence).

This clone came up once. V is TRBV6-5 and J is TRBJ1-2; D unclear. There are 14 residues in the CDR3. The V gene lost 2 bases and the J gene lost 4 bases, with 11 bases spanning the gap. Germline V gene lookup returns CDR1 MNHEY and CDR2 SVGAGI. CDR3 sequence (DNA): TGTGCCAGCAGTTACCTCGAACCGCGCTATGGCTACACCTTC. It encodes CASSYLEPRYGYTF.

This clone was seen a handful of times. The chain carries TRBV7-8 and TRBJ1-1, with TRBD1 matching 8 bases. J was trimmed by 5 bases and V by 2 bases; bases with no gene match: 4. The germline V gene has CDR1 SGHVS and CDR2 FQNEAQ. The CDR3 loop spans 14 amino acids. CDR3 sequence (DNA): TGTGCCAGCAGCTTATCAGGGGGCAGGACTGAAGCTTTCTTT. Amino acid sequence: CASSLSGGRTEAFF.

This chain links TRBV11-2 with TRBJ2-1; no firm D call. CDR1 SGHAT and CDR2 FQNNGV come from the germline V gene. CDR3 size: 12 residues. The ends were cut back, 3 bases at V and 8 bases at J, with 8 bases in the middle. The CDR3 spells CASSFSRYEQFF. CDR3 sequence (DNA): TGTGCCAGCAGCTTTAGCCGCTATGAGCAGTTCTTC.

The CDR3 nucleotides read TGTGCCAGCAGCTTAGATGCGCCGAGCACTGAAGCTTTCTTT. Amino acids: CASSLDAPSTEAFF. V and J are TRBV7-9 and TRBJ1-1; no clear D. Germline CDR1 and CDR2: SEHNR and FQNEAQ (reference sequence). The CDR3 extends over 14 amino acids. Trimming pared 1 base from V and 4 bases from J, leaving 10 bases between.

The gene calls are TRBV5-6 and TRBJ1-1; 7 bases align to TRBD1. Germline CDR1 reads SGHDT; CDR2 reads YYEEEE. CDR3 length equals 16 residues. Trimming at V came to 3 bases and at J to 3 bases, leaving 11 bases not matched to a gene. In DNA form, the CDR3 reads TGTGCCAGCAGCTCCGGGACAGATATTGGAGACACTGAAGCTTTCTTT. It is translated as CASSSGTDIGDTEAFF. Variable domain in full (rest from reference TRBV5-6 and TRBJ1-1): DAGVTQSPTHLIKTRGQQVTLRCSPKSGHDTVSWYQQALGQGPQFIFQYYEEEERQRGNFPDRFSGHQFPNYSSELNVNALLLGDSALYLCASSSGTDIGDTEAFFGQGTRLTVV.

The V call is TRBV2, the J call TRBJ1-1; no definite D call. CDR1 and CDR2 from the germline V gene are SNHLY and FYNNEI. V shed 0 bases and J shed 1 base, with 6 bases lying between them. CDR3 length: 14 amino acids. CDR3 nucleotides: TGTGCCAGCAGTGAAGCTTTCGGGAACACTGAAGCTTTCTTT. Translated: CASSEAFGNTEAFF.

The chain uses TRBV7-3 and TRBJ1-2; D is ambiguous. Germline assignment: CDR1 SGHTA and CDR2 FQGTGA. The length of the CDR3 is 15 residues. Trimming took 5 bases from V and 0 from J, leaving 13 bases between them. The CDR3 nucleotides read TGTGCCAGCAGCCCCTTCGGGGATTCTAACTATGGCTACACCTTC. As protein: CASSPFGDSNYGYTF. Supplemented by reference TRBV7-3 and TRBJ1-2, the full variable domain reads GAGVSQTPSNKVTEKGKYVELRCDPISGHTALYWYRQSLGQGPEFLIYFQGTGAADDSGLPNDRFFAVRPEGSVSTLKIQRTERGDSAVYLCASSPFGDSNYGYTFGSGTRLTVV.

Only one count was recorded for this clone. V usage is TRBV5-5 and J usage is TRBJ1-5; D is perhaps TRBD1 (6 bases). Trimming stripped 0 bases from V and 1 base from J, with 11 bases between. This CDR3 region has 16 residues. The germline CDR1 and CDR2 sequences are SGHKS and YYEKEE (reference sequence). The CDR3 sequence: CASSLDQGLSNQPQHF. The DNA of the CDR3 is TGTGCCAGCAGCTTGGATCAGGGGCTAAGCAATCAGCCCCAGCATTTT.

This rearrangement joins TRBV5-5 to TRBJ1-6, with 7 bases that match TRBD1. CDR3 length: 16 residues. J was trimmed by 4 bases and V by 4 bases; bases with no gene match: 8. Germline V gene sequence: CDR1 SGHKS, CDR2 YYEKEE (reference sequence). The CDR3 region is CASSAQGKGYNSPLHF. The DNA for the CDR3 is TGTGCCAGCAGCGCACAGGGGAAGGGGTATAATTCACCCCTCCACTTT.

This clone has only one observation. The J gene is TRBJ2-1, the V gene TRBV19; the D gene is possibly TRBD2 (6 bases). There are 13 residues in the CDR3. CDR1 is LNHDA and CDR2 is SQIVND in the germline V gene (reference sequence). The V end lost 3 bases, the J end lost 8 bases, and 11 bases lay between the germline ends. CDR3 in amino acids: CASSILRRDEQFF. The CDR3 DNA follows: TGTGCCAGTAGTATTTTGAGGAGGGATGAGCAGTTCTTC. The full variable domain, completed using reference TRBV19 and TRBJ2-1, is DGGITQSPKYLFRKEGQNVTLSCEQNLNHDAMYWYRQDPGQGLRLIYYSQIVNDFQKGDIAEGYSVSREKKESFPLTVTSAQKNPTAFYLCASSILRRDEQFFGPGTRLTVL.

This clone was seen a handful of times. The chain links TRBV19 to TRBJ2-1; D possibly corresponds to TRBD1 (6 bases). The CDR3 extends over 15 amino acids. V lost 3 bases to trimming and J lost 8 bases, with 17 bases between them. Germline lookup yields CDR1 LNHDA and CDR2 SQIVND (reference sequence). Written as DNA, the CDR3 is TGTGCCAGTAGTATGGGGGCGGCTCGGTTCGATGAGCAGTTCTTC. Amino acids: CASSMGAARFDEQFF. Full variable domain (rest looked up from reference TRBV19 and TRBJ2-1): DGGITQSPKYLFRKEGQNVTLSCEQNLNHDAMYWYRQDPGQGLRLIYYSQIVNDFQKGDIAEGYSVSREKKESFPLTVTSAQKNPTAFYLCASSMGAARFDEQFFGPGTRLTVL.

This rearrangement joins TRBV18 to TRBJ2-1, with 9 nucleotides matching TRBD2. Germline-derived CDR1 and CDR2 are KGHSH and LQKENI. The CDR3 loop spans 16 amino acids. Trimming at V came to 2 bases and at J to 0 bases, leaving 2 bases not matched to a gene. The CDR3 here is CASSPTSGSSYNEQFF. CDR3 coding DNA: TGTGCCAGCTCACCAACTAGCGGGTCCTCCTACAATGAGCAGTTCTTC.

The chain joins TRBV18 to TRBJ2-6; D call uncertain. Germline CDR1 and CDR2: KGHSH and LQKENI. This CDR3 is 15 amino acids long. V lost 4 bases and J 0 bases, leaving 7 bases between the germline ends. The CDR3 DNA reads as TGTGCCAGCTCACGCAGTACCTCTGGGGCCAACGTCCTGACTTTC. Residues: CASSRSTSGANVLTF. The complete variable domain, with remaining parts taken from reference TRBV18 and TRBJ2-6, reads NAGVMQNPRHLVRRRGQEARLRCSPMKGHSHVYWYRQLPEEGLKFMVYLQKENIIDESGMPKERFSAEFPKEGPSILRIQQVVRGDSAAYFCASSRSTSGANVLTFGAGSRLTVL.

The gene calls are TRBV6-1 and TRBJ1-4; possible D gene TRBD1, 6 bases. Trimming removed 3 bases from V and 8 bases from J, with 10 bases in between. The CDR3 loop spans 13 amino acids. Per the germline V gene, CDR1 is MNHNS and CDR2 is SASEGT. For the CDR3, the DNA is TGTGCCAGCAGTGACGGACAGTCCGAAAAACTGTTTTTT. Its translation is CASSDGQSEKLFF.